A single sample gave rise to the 10 T cell receptor beta chains below, sequenced in a study of cytomegalovirus exposure and HLA in healthy donors (dated by TCRdb to about 2017). The method behind the library was the immunoSEQ multiplex PCR assay. A mixture of 60 forward primers for TCR Vbeta segments and 13 reverse primers for TCR Jbeta segments was used in the multiplex PCR. Not all clones reach the TCRdb copy of this immuneACCESS table, which keeps in-frame sequences only. Checked studies attribute under half of the gap to unresolved V genes and leave the rest unexplained. The sample records about 130,000 clones, approximately 80% of which are singletons. Clones ranked in the top ten supply approximately 3.8% of the sample. Sequencing input: PBMCs. Source of these receptors: a man aged 40-49 years in good health and CMV-seronegative.

V is TRBV7-9 and J is TRBJ1-1, with D perhaps TRBD1 (5 bases). Trimming cost V 5 bases and J 2 bases, with 15 bases left between them. CDR1 is SEHNR and CDR2 is FQNEAQ in the germline V gene (reference sequence). The CDR3 runs to 15 residues. CDR3 region: CASSPYDSANTEAFF. CDR3 DNA: TGTGCCAGCAGCCCCTACGACAGTGCCAACACTGAAGCTTTCTTT.

V gene TRBV2 combines with J gene TRBJ2-7, with D perhaps matching TRBD1 (6 bases). This CDR3 region has 16 residues. CDR1 and CDR2 (germline): SNHLY, FYNNEI. Trimming pared 4 bases from V and 0 bases from J, leaving 16 bases between. The CDR3, as DNA: TGTGCCAGCAGTGTCACTAGGGACAAATCCTCCTACGAGCAGTACTTC. Protein product: CASSVTRDKSSYEQYF. The variable domain in full, completed from reference TRBV2 and TRBJ2-7, reads EPEVTQTPSHQVTQMGQEVILRCVPISNHLYFYWYRQILGQKVEFLVSFYNNEISEKSEIFDDQFSVERPDGSNFTLKIRSTKLEDSAMYFCASSVTRDKSSYEQYFGPGTRLTVT.

The V call is TRBV19, the J call TRBJ2-7, with 8 bases lining up with TRBD2. The CDR3 spans 14 residues. CDR1 is LNHDA and CDR2 is SQIVND in the germline V gene (reference sequence). Trimming cost V 5 bases and J 1 base; bases outside gene matches: 4. In DNA, the CDR3 is TGTGCCAGTAGTGTTAGCGGGGAGTCCTACGAGCAGTACTTC. It codes for CASSVSGESYEQYF.

This chain links TRBV29-1 with TRBJ2-2; weak D call: TRBD1 (5 bases). The germline V gene encodes CDR1 SQVTM and CDR2 ANQGSEA. The CDR3 length is 13 residues. V was clipped by 2 bases and J by 4 bases, with 8 bases between them. The CDR3 nucleotides are TGCAGCGTTGAACATGGGGCCACCGGGGAGCTGTTTTTT. This encodes CSVEHGATGELFF.

In the case of this clone: A junction end diverges from the germline sequence, so it may reflect a read error. The rearrangement links TRBV7-9 to TRBJ1-5; D not resolved. The germline CDR1 and CDR2 sequences are SEHNR and FQNEAQ (reference sequence). CDR3 length: 12 amino acids. CDR3 nucleotide sequence: TGTTCCAGCAGCTTGTTCGATCAGCCCCAGCATTTT. Its translation: CSSSLFDQPQHF. The whole variable domain, filled in from reference TRBV7-9 and TRBJ1-5, reads DTGVSQNPRHKITKRGQNVTFRCDPISEHNRLYWYRQTLGQGPEFLTYFQNEAQLEKSRLLSDRFSAERPKGSFSTLEIQRTEQGDSAMYLCSSSLFDQPQHFGDGTRLSIL.

The rearrangement links TRBV15 to TRBJ2-4; 9 positions match TRBD1. J gave up 8 bases and V 5 bases, and 7 bases lay outside the gene matches. This CDR3 contains 14 residues. CDR1 and CDR2 from the germline V gene are LNHNV and YYDKDF (reference sequence). The CDR3 sequence: CATSLGQGKDIQYF. In nucleotides, the CDR3 is TGTGCCACCAGCCTCGGACAGGGGAAAGACATTCAGTACTTC. Full variable domain (rest looked up from reference TRBV15 and TRBJ2-4): DAMVIQNPRYQVTQFGKPVTLSCSQTLNHNVMYWYQQKSSQAPKLLFHYYDKDFNNEADTPDNFQSRRPNTSFCFLDIRSPGLGDTAMYLCATSLGQGKDIQYFGAGTRLSVL.

The chain is built from TRBV7-9 and TRBJ2-2; 8 bases line up with TRBD1. The V gene's germline CDR1 is SEHNR and CDR2 FQNEAQ (reference sequence). Trimming removed 5 bases from V and 7 bases from J; junction bases left unmatched: 9. The CDR3 runs 15 residues. CDR3 in amino acids: CASSGWTGKGGELFF. The CDR3 bases are TGTGCCAGCAGCGGCTGGACAGGGAAAGGCGGGGAGCTGTTTTTT. The whole variable domain, filled in from reference TRBV7-9 and TRBJ2-2, reads DTGVSQNPRHKITKRGQNVTFRCDPISEHNRLYWYRQTLGQGPEFLTYFQNEAQLEKSRLLSDRFSAERPKGSFSTLEIQRTEQGDSAMYLCASSGWTGKGGELFFGEGSRLTVL.

This chain uses TRBV10-3 with TRBJ1-1; a weak D match, TRBD1 (5 bases). V gave up 0 bases and J gave up 4 bases, with 15 bases separating them. This CDR3 is built from 16 residues. The germline V gene encodes CDR1 ENHRY and CDR2 SYGVKD. CDR3 nucleotide sequence: TGTGCCATCAGTGAGTCTAATAAGGGGCTGAGCACTGAAGCTTTCTTT. Its protein product is CAISESNKGLSTEAFF.

The chain has TRBV5-5 and TRBJ1-2; a possible D gene is TRBD1 (5 bases). Germline loops: CDR1 SGHKS, CDR2 YYEKEE (reference sequence). V dropped 4 bases and J dropped 3 bases, with 10 bases sitting between them. The CDR3 loop spans 13 amino acids. CDR3 in DNA: TGTGCCAGCAGCGGGGCCCTAGACTATGGCTACACCTTC. This encodes CASSGALDYGYTF.

The rearrangement links TRBV5-8 to TRBJ1-3, with 7 bases aligning to TRBD1. Germline V gene data show CDR1 as SGHTS and CDR2 as YDEGEE. The CDR3 length is 17 residues. After removal of 0 bases from V and 0 bases from J, the junction contained 6 bases not matched to a gene. For the CDR3, the DNA is TGTGCCAGCAGCTTGGTGTCAGGGGGTTACTCTGGAAACACCATATATTTT. Encoded protein: CASSLVSGGYSGNTIYF.